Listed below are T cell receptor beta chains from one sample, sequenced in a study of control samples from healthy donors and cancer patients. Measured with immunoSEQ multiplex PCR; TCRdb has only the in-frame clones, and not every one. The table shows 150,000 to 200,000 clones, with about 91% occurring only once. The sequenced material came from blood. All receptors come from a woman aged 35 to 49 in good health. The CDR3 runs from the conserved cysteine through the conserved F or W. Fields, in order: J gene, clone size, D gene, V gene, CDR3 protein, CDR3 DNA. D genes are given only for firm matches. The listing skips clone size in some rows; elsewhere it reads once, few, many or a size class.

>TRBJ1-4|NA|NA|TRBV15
CATSRVPFSATNEKLFF
TGTGCCACCAGCAGAGTTCCTTTTAGTGCAACTAATGAAAAACTGTTTTTT
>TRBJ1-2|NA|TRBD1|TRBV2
CASSGGQGGDYGYTF
TGTGCCAGCAGTGGGGGACAGGGCGGGGACTATGGCTACACCTTC
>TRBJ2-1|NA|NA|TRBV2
CASRDTSVYNEQFF
TGTGCCAGCAGGGATACATCGGTCTACAATGAGCAGTTCTTC
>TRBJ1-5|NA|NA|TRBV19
CASSITGWDQPQHF
TGTGCCAGTAGTATCACCGGGTGGGATCAGCCCCAGCATTTT
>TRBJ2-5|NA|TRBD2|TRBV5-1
CASSGDTGTKEETQYF
TGCGCCAGCAGCGGAGATACCGGGACTAAAGAAGAGACCCAGTACTTC
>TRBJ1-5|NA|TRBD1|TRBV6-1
CASSESYRGTQPQHF
TGTGCCAGCAGTGAAAGTTACAGGGGTACTCAGCCCCAGCATTTT
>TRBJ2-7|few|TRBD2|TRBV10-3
CAISETPGLAGGMGSYEQYF
TGTGCCATCAGTGAGACACCGGGACTAGCGGGGGGGATGGGTAGCTACGAGCAGTACTTC
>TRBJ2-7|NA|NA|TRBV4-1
CASSQEMVQTYEQYF
TGCGCCAGCAGCCAAGAAATGGTACAGACCTACGAGCAGTACTTC
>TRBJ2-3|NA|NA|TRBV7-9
CASSLTQGSTDTQYF
TGTGCCAGCAGCTTAACCCAGGGTTCCACAGATACGCAGTATTTT
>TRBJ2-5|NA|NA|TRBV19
CASSISGEETQYF
TGTGCCAGTAGTATCTCAGGCGAAGAGACCCAGTACTTC
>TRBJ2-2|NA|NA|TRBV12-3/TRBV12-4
CASSLGTGELFF
TGTGCCAGCAGTTTAGGCACCGGGGAGCTGTTTTTT
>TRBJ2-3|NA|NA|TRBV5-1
CASSLVALATDTQYF
TGCGCCAGCAGCTTGGTGGCACTAGCCACAGATACGCAGTATTTT
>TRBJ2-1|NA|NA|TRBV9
CASSVATTNNEQFF
TGTGCCAGCAGCGTAGCGACTACCAACAATGAGCAGTTCTTC
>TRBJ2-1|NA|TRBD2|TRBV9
CASSTTSGGVYNEQFF
TGTGCCAGCAGCACGACTAGCGGGGGGGTCTACAATGAGCAGTTCTTC
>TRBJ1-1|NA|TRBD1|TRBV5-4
CASSDDREVGAFF
TGTGCCAGCAGCGATGACAGGGAAGTGGGAGCTTTCTTT
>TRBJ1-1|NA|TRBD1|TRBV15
CATSRGKNLRQGGTEAFF
TGTGCCACCAGCAGAGGGAAAAATTTAAGACAGGGCGGCACTGAAGCTTTCTTT
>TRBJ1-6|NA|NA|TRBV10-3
CATYREINNSPLHF
TGTGCCACGTACAGGGAGATAAATAATTCACCCCTCCACTTT
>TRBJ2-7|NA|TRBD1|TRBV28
CASSPHRDRAYEQYF
TGTGCCAGCAGTCCTCACCGGGACAGAGCCTACGAGCAGTACTTC
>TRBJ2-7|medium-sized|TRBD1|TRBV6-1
CASSELETGGYEQYF
TGTGCCAGCAGTGAACTCGAGACAGGGGGCTACGAGCAGTACTTC
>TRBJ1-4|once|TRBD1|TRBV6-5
CASSYGRTGPFEKLFF
TGTGCCAGCAGTTACGGACGGACAGGGCCATTCGAAAAACTGTTTTTT
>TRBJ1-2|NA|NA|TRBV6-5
CASRSYGYTF
TGTGCCAGCAGATCCTATGGCTACACCTTC
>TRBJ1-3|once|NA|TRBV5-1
CASSPGGAGNTIYF
TGCGCCAGCAGCCCTGGGGGGGCAGGAAACACCATATATTTT
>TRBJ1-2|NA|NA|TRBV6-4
CASSDSGYGYTF
TGTGCCAGCAGTGACTCGGGCTATGGCTACACCTTC
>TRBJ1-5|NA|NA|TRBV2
CASSGMLGSNQPQHF
TGTGCCAGCAGCGGGATGCTAGGGAGCAATCAGCCCCAGCATTTT
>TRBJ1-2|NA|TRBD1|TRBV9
CASSPDRVISSDGYTF
TGTGCCAGCAGCCCCGACAGGGTTATTTCTAGTGATGGCTACACCTTC
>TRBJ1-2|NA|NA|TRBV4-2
CASSRGPPGDYGYTF
TGTGCCAGCAGCCGAGGGCCCCCAGGGGACTATGGCTACACCTTC
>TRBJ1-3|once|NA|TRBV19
CASSQGITGNTIYF
TGTGCCAGTAGTCAGGGCATCACTGGAAACACCATATATTTT
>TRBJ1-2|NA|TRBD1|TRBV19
CASSPQGASSGGYTF
TGTGCCAGTAGTCCGCAGGGGGCCAGCTCGGGGGGCTACACCTTC
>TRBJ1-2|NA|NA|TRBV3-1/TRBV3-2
CASSSLSPYGYTF
TGTGCCAGCAGCTCTCTTTCACCATATGGCTACACCTTC
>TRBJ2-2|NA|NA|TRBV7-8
CASSLGGLMNTGELFF
TGTGCCAGCAGCTTAGGTGGACTGATGAACACCGGGGAGCTGTTTTTT
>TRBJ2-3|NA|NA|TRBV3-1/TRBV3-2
CASSRLIAEDTQYF
TGTGCCAGCAGCCGCTTAATAGCGGAGGATACGCAGTATTTT
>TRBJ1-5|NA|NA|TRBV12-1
CASRSTGDHQPQHF
TGTGCCAGCAGGTCGACAGGGGATCATCAGCCCCAGCATTTT
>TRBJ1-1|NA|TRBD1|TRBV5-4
CASSSTGQGGTEAFF
TGTGCCAGCAGCTCGACGGGACAGGGTGGGACTGAAGCTTTCTTT
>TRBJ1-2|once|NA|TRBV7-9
CASSLLSWGFDYGYTF
TGTGCCAGCAGCTTGTTGAGTTGGGGTTTTGACTATGGCTACACCTTC
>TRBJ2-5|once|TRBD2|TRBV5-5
CASSLAAGGQETQYF
TGTGCCAGCAGCTTGGCGGCGGGAGGTCAAGAGACCCAGTACTTC
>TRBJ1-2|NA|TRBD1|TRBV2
CASGQEFRRGYTF
TGTGCCAGCGGACAGGAATTTCGTCGTGGCTACACCTTC
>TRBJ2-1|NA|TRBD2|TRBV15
CATSRTSPWDEQFF
TGTGCCACCAGCCGGACTAGTCCGTGGGATGAGCAGTTCTTC
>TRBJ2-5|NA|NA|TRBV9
CASSSGGFQETQYF
TGTGCCAGCAGCTCAGGCGGCTTCCAAGAGACCCAGTACTTC
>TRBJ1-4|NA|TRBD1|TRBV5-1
CASSPSTGGGEKLFF
TGCGCCAGCAGCCCCTCGACAGGGGGAGGGGAAAAACTGTTTTTT
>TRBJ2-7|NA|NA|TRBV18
CASSPPGGFRDEQYF
TGTGCCAGCTCACCACCGGGGGGCTTTCGAGACGAGCAGTACTTC
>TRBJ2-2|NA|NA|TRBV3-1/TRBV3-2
CASSPQGLWLFF
TGTGCCAGCAGCCCTCAGGGACTTTGGCTGTTTTTT
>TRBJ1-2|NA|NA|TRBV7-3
CASSPFQAIGYTF
TGTGCCAGCAGCCCCTTCCAGGCGATCGGCTACACCTTC
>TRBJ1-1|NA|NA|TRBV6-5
CASSYQRSITEAFF
TGTGCCAGCAGTTATCAGCGGAGTATCACTGAAGCTTTCTTT
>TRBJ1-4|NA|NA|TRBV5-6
CASSLESHFRTTNEKLFF
TGTGCCAGCAGCTTGGAGTCCCATTTCAGGACAACTAATGAAAAACTGTTTTTT
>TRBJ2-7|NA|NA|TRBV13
CASSSTPSYEQYF
TGTGCCAGCAGCTCTACCCCCTCCTACGAGCAGTACTTC
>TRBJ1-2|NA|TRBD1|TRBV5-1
CASSPGQGFTNYGYTF
TGCGCCAGCAGCCCCGGACAGGGGTTTACTAACTATGGCTACACCTTC
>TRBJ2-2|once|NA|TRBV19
CASSTTWGPGELFF
TGTGCCAGTAGTACCACCTGGGGGCCCGGGGAGCTGTTTTTT
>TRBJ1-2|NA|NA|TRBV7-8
CASSLGPDPNYGYTF
TGTGCCAGCAGCTTAGGTCCGGACCCTAACTATGGCTACACCTTC
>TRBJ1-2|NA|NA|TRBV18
CASSPNEGNYGYTF
TGTGCCAGCTCACCAAACGAAGGGAACTATGGCTACACCTTC
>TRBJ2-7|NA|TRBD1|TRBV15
CATSGDRGAGEQYF
TGTGCCACCAGCGGCGACAGGGGAGCTGGCGAGCAGTACTTC